This TCR beta chain was retrieved from a study of CD8 T cells in Susac syndrome. The authors reverse transcribed 0.5 to 1 ug RNA with random hexamers. Multiplex immunoSEQ PCR targeted 54 Vbeta and 13 Jbeta TCR beta segments. MiXCR, run by TCRdb on the immunoSEQ multiplex PCR reads, gives a single entry per CDR3 protein. The sample lists about 84,000 distinct CDR3 sequences, approximately 92% seen once, with over 0.25% in the top ten. Sequencing of TCR beta was undertaken in CD8+ and CD4+ T cells derived from blood. Age- and sex-matched healthy donors served as the control group. Negative isolation yielded the CD8+ and CD4+ T cells, while FACS enriched the TEMRA cells. Source material: CD8+ T cells from PBMCs. The clonotype was recovered from a human donor in good health.

The CDR3 spells CSAEEGGGELFF. The CDR3 region has the DNA TGCAGTGCTGAGGAGGGAGGCGGGGAGCTGTTTTTT. The chain has TRBV20-1 and TRBJ2-2; D is possibly TRBD2 (6 bases). The CDR3 is made up of 12 amino acids. Germline V lookup: CDR1 DFQATT, CDR2 SNEGSKA (reference sequence). Trimming cost V 5 bases and J 7 bases, with 11 bases left between them.